Here is one T cell receptor (beta chain) with its context. In this sample, this clonotype turned up a few times. The specificity of this receptor is unknown. No base quality information exists; no much larger clone differs at one position. To prepare the library, PCR was applied. These reads were obtained on a NextSeq 500. Bulk TCR libraries were generated as previously described, with the TCR primers listed in Table S5 used. Purification of total RNA was performed with the Qiagen AllPrep DNA/RNA kit. Reads from multiple sequencing runs of the same library were pooled before analysis. For the original study's pipeline: Reads were retained only if their TCR constant sequence matched exactly, and those retained reads were trimmed to 150 nt and grouped according to their 12-nt molecular barcodes. Within each barcode group, reads were sub-clustered at a 15% Levenshtein threshold, and quality-weighted consensus sequences were built per RNA molecule. Non-functional sequences were filtered out, along with any lower-count sequence sitting one edit away from another sequence. Barcode sub-clusters with fewer than 20% of the maximum read count were removed, based on fitting two negative binomial distributions. TCRdb reanalyzed the raw reads on its own, using fastp at Q25 for trimming and MiXCR for clone calling, and kept in-frame beta chains. Every entry covers one CDR3 protein and lists the most common genes and DNA from its rows. These V and J calls derive from TCRdb rather than the authors' analysis. For this sample the table gives more than 450,000 distinct CDR3 sequences, of which roughly 24% were detected only once. Jointly, the top ten make up about 0.75% of the sample.

CDR1 LNHNV and CDR2 YYDKDF are derived from the germline V gene (reference sequence). The CDR3 runs 21 residues from the cysteine to the phenylalanine. This entry keeps only the CDR3 DNA: 63 bases, framed from base 1. V trim: 3 bases; J trim: 5 bases; unmatched bases: 20. This entry is derived from a study of molecular identifiers for immune sequencing clone quantification (dated by TCRdb to the late 2010s). Regarding the complete study: In a replicate experiment, RNA from around 20,000 or 100,000 naive CD8 T cells was split into five aliquots, four of which were sequenced. This methods study used CD8 T cells to benchmark TCR RNA copy counting and molecular-identifier clustering-based TCR repertoire sequencing (MIDCIRS).

Overall study results and their limits: Highly expanded clone sizes could be underestimated because identical TCR molecules may share a barcode. Modeling estimated about 3.3 recovered TCR RNA copies per cell, compared with 9.5 to 10 by digital PCR, which implies about 30% capture efficiency. Spiked-in Jurkat TCR RNA equivalent to a single cell was reported to be detectable even among 980,000 or so naive CD8 T cells. Clones above 20 RNA copies held over 97% of molecules in CMV-specific effector cells but under 1% in naive cells. When barcode sub-clustering was omitted, TCR diversity was inflated by chimeric consensus sequences, with chimeras reaching as high as 47%. Spiked-in Jurkat TCR RNA (about 10 copies' worth), which is not part of the donor repertoire, was contained in the naive libraries.

Naive CD8 T cell libraries were made from around 18,000 to 910,000 sorted cells using 10%, 30% or 50% of purified RNA. On a BD FACSAria II, naive CD8 T cells were FACS-sorted as CD8+CD4-CCR7+CD45RA+ and collected into RLT Plus buffer. To test detection sensitivity, Jurkat RNA equal to some 11 TCR copies was added to samples of roughly 18,000-1,100,000 naive CD8 T cells. Enrichment of CD8 T cells was performed with RosetteSep CD8+ T Cell Enrichment Cocktail and Ficoll-Paque, after which ACK red cell lysis was carried out. Source material: naive CD8+ T cells from blood, with Jurkat cell RNA spiked in. In light of the paper, this sample's cell subset or site label describes: FACS-sorted CD8+CD4-CCR7+CD45RA+ naive T cells. The receptor's source is a human donor in good health. Some libraries in this study had Jurkat cell RNA spiked in. Recombination linked TRBV15 to TRBJ2-3; a stretch of 13 junction bases matches TRBD2. The CDR3 protein sequence reads: CATSRDYGTSGILRAGDTQYF. The DNA reads TGTGCCACCAGCAGGGATTACGGGACTAGCGGGATACTTCGGGCAGGAGATACGCAGTATTTT.